This T cell receptor (beta chain) was sequenced for a study of T cell repertoires in cytomegalovirus infection. The wider study: Based on public TCR beta signatures, there were indications of CMV infection and of a matching HLA type.

MiXCR, run by TCRdb on the reads, gives a single entry per CDR3 protein. The sample holds fewer than 550,000 distinct CDR3 sequences; approximately 31% are singletons and the top ten take roughly 13%. Worth noting for this clonotype: What it binds is unknown.

Whole-study findings and limits: There were carriers of CMV plus the relevant HLA, and cumulative public TCR beta family frequency identified them.

This CDR3 contains 17 residues. Trimming took 0 bases from V and 0 from J, leaving 12 bases between them. Germline V gene data show CDR1 as LNHNV and CDR2 as YYDKDF (reference sequence). The clonotype was recovered from a human donor in good health (CMV status not recorded). Some clones in this sample may be carry-over from other donors' samples. The specimen sequenced was PBMCs. The chain recombines TRBV15 with TRBJ1-5; D unclear. The CDR3 DNA reads as TGTGCCACCAGCAGAGATTTAGGAGGAGATAGCAATCAGCCCCAGCATTTT. The encoded protein is CATSRDLGGDSNQPQHF.